These T cell receptor beta chains were read from a single sample in a study of cytomegalovirus exposure and HLA in healthy donors. Produced via immunoSEQ multiplex PCR; TCRdb's table is partial and in-frame only. The sample has some 150,000 clones, approximately 80% seen once; the top ten hold 1.4%. Sequencing used PBMCs. The receptors were gathered from a young man in good health and CMV-seropositive. CDR3s leave out the opening cysteine and the closing phenylalanine or tryptophan.

>TRBV28|TRBJ2-3
ASSPHDNTDTQY
>TRBV7-9|TRBJ2-5
ASSLAGVEETQY
>TRBV5-1|TRBJ2-1
ASSLQGSGLAGNHDEQF
>TRBV7-2|TRBJ1-3
ASSPYGNTIY
>TRBV2|TRBJ2-3
ASSVSGREQY
>TRBV7-9|TRBJ1-4
ASSLLGVNEKLF
>TRBV2|TRBJ2-5
ASEASGNQETQY
>TRBV19|TRBJ2-3
ASSIWREGTDTQY
>TRBV6-6|TRBJ1-3
ASSYEGVKGNTIY
>TRBV7-2|TRBJ1-5
ASSPQADQPQH
>TRBV7-2|TRBJ2-1
ASRIEAGGAGEQF